This record looks at one T cell receptor (beta chain) sequence and its context. Assay used: immunoSEQ multiplex PCR; TCRdb lists only in-frame clones, some missing. The data contain about 2.4 million clones, under 95% of them singletons. CDR3 length equals 14 residues. V was cut by 5 bases and J by 9 bases, with 17 bases left in between. Germline CDR1 reads SGHTA; CDR2 reads FQGTGA. This entry belongs to a study of shared clonotypes between healthy human individuals. Overall study context: The study used three CD4 naive, three CD4 memory, two CD8 naive and one CD8 memory plate per donor.

V gene TRBV7-3 combines with J gene TRBJ2-1; D not certain. This clonotype was sampled from a man in his late teens or twenties in good health. Some clones in this sample may be carry-over from other donors' samples. Sequences were obtained from naive CD4+ T cells from PBMCs. Subset given: CD45RA+ positively selected. CDR3 sequence: CASSPTLEWGEQFF. DNA of the CDR3: TGTGCCAGCAGCCCAACGCTAGAGTGGGGTGAGCAGTTCTTC.